This entry lists 5 T cell receptor beta chains sequenced from one sample in a study of control samples from healthy donors and cancer patients (dated by TCRdb to about 2020). Receptor amplification or capture employed the immunoSEQ multiplex PCR assay. TCRdb limited this immuneACCESS table to in-frame rearrangements with V and J called. A share of clones is missing; checked studies link under half to unresolved V genes, and the rest is unexplained. In this sample the table shows about 110,000 clones, 90% of which occur a single time. 4% to 4.5% of the sample is held by the ten biggest clonotypes. Sample: blood. These receptor sequences come from a human donor in good health. The donor label of this sample is uncertain.

The chain has TRBV25-1 and TRBJ1-5; D not resolved. The CDR3 consists of 11 residues. Between the trimmed V and J ends, which lost 8 bases and 7 bases, there was a span of 9 bases. Per the germline V gene, CDR1 is MGHDK and CDR2 is SYGVNS. The CDR3 region has the DNA TGTGCCAGCGGGTTGACCCAGCCCCAGCATTTT. Translated, it gives CASGLTQPQHF.

The chain uses TRBV30 and TRBJ1-2; D ambiguous. CDR1 GTSNPN and CDR2 SVGIG come from the germline V gene (reference sequence). This CDR3 contains 13 residues. Trimming stripped 2 bases from V and 0 bases from J, with 7 bases between. This CDR3 is CAWSPQTNYGYTF. CDR3 DNA: TGTGCCTGGAGTCCCCAGACTAACTATGGCTACACCTTC.

CDR3 DNA sequence: TGTGCCAGCAAGGACAGGGCTAACACTGAAGCTTTCTTT. Translated, it gives CASKDRANTEAFF. The gene calls are TRBV5-6 and TRBJ1-1; TRBD1 agrees at 8 bases. Trimming cost V 6 bases and J 2 bases; bases outside gene matches: 3. The CDR3 runs 13 residues. CDR1 and CDR2 (germline): SGHDT, YYEEEE. The full variable domain, its missing parts supplied by reference TRBV5-6 and TRBJ1-1, is DAGVTQSPTHLIKTRGQQVTLRCSPKSGHDTVSWYQQALGQGPQFIFQYYEEEERQRGNFPDRFSGHQFPNYSSELNVNALLLGDSALYLCASKDRANTEAFFGQGTRLTVV.

The chain employs TRBV27 and TRBJ1-1; 8 bases line up with TRBD1. Germline CDR1 and CDR2: MNHEY and SMNVEV (reference sequence). Trimming at V came to 6 bases and at J to 0 bases, leaving 3 bases not matched to a gene. The CDR3 is 14 residues long. CDR3 region: CASRVQGVNTEAFF. The CDR3 nucleotides read TGTGCCAGCAGAGTACAGGGGGTGAACACTGAAGCTTTCTTT.

The chain joins TRBV28 to TRBJ1-4, with 7 bases lining up with TRBD1. V gave up 7 bases and J gave up 12 bases; unmatched junction bases: 5. The V gene's germline CDR1 is MDHEN and CDR2 SYDVKM. CDR3 length equals 11 residues. The CDR3 DNA sequence: TGTGCCAGCACCAACGGACAGGAACTGTTTTTT. This translates into CASTNGQELFF.